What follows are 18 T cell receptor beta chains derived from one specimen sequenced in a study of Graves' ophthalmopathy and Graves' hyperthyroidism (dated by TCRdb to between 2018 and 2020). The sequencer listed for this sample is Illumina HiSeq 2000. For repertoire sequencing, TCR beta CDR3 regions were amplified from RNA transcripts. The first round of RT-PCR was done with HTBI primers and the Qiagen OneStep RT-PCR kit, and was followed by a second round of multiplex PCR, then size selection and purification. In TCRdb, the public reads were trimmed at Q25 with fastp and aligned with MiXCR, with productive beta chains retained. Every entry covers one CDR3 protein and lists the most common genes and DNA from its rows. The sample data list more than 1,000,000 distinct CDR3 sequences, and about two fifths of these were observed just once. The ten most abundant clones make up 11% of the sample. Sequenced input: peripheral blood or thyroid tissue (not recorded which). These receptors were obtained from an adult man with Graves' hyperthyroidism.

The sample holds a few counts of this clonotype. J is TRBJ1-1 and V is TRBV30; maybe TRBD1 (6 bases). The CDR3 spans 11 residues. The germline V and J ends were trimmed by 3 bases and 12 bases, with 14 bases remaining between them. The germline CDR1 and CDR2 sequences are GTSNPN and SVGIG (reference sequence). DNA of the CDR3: TGTGCCTGGAGGTCGGGGGGGCCGACTTTCTTT. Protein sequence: CAWRSGGPTFF.

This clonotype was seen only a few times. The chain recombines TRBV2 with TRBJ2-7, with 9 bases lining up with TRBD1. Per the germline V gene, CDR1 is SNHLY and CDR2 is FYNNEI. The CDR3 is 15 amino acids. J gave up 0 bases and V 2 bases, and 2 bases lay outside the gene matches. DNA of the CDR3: TGTGCCAGCAGTGAATGGGACAGGGCCTCCTACGAGCAGTACTTC. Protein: CASSEWDRASYEQYF.

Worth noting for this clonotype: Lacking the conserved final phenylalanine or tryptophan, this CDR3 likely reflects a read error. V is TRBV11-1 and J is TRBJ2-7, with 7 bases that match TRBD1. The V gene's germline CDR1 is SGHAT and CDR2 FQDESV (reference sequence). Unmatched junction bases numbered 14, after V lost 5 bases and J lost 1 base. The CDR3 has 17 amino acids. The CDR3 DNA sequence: TGTGCCAGCAGCCCCCGACAGGGTAGAACCAATTCCTACGAGCAGTACCTC. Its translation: CASSPRQGRTNSYEQYL.

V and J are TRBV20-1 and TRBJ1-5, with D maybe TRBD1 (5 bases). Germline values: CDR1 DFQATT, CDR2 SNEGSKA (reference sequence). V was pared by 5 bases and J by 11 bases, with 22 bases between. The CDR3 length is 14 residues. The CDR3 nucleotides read TGCAGTGCTCCGCCCAGCGGGACCTCAGAGACCCAGCATTTT. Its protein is CSAPPSGTSETQHF.

CDR3 protein: CAISGTDPKSYEQYF. The CDR3 DNA is TGTGCCATCAGCGGGACGGACCCGAAATCCTACGAGCAGTACTTC. V is TRBV10-3 and J is TRBJ2-7; D is tentatively TRBD1 or TRBD2 (5 bases each). Trimming removed 6 bases at V and 1 base at J, with 16 bases between. The CDR3 runs 15 residues. Germline V gene lookup returns CDR1 ENHRY and CDR2 SYGVKD.

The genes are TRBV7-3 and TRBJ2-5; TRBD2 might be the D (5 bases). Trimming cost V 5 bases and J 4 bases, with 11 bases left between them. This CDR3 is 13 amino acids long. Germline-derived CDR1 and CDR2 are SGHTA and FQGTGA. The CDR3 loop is CASSQTEGETQYF. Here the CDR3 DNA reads TGTGCCAGCAGCCAAACAGAGGGAGAGACCCAGTACTTC.

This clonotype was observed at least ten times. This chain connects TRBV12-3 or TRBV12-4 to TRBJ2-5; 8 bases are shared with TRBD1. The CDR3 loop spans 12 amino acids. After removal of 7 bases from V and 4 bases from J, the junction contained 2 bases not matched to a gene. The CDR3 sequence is CASTGGGETQYF. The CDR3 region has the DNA TGTGCCAGCACAGGGGGCGGAGAGACCCAGTACTTC.

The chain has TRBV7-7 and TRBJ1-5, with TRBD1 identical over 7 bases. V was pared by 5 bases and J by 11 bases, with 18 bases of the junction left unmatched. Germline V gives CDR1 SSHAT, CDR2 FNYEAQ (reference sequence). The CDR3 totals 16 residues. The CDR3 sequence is CASSTGTAGTQETQHF. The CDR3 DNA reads TGTGCCAGCAGCACCGGGACAGCCGGGACTCAAGAGACCCAGCATTTT.

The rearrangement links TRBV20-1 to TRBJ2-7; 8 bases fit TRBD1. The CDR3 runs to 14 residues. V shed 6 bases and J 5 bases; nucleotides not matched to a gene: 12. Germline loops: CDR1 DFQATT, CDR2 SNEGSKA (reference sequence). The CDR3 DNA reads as TGCAGTGCCCCAAGGACAGGGACGGGTGACGAGCAGTACTTC. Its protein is CSAPRTGTGDEQYF.

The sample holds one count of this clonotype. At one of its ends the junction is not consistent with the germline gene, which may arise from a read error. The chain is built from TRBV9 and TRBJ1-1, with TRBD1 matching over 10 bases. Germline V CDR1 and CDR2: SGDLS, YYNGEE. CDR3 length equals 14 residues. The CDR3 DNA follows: TGTGCCAGCAGCGCCTGGACAGGGGGTACTGAAGCTTCCTTT. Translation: CASSAWTGGTEASF. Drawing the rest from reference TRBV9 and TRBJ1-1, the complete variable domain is DSGVTQTPKHLITATGQRVTLRCSPRSGDLSVYWYQQSLDQGLQFLIQYYNGEERAKGNILERFSAQQFPDLHSELNLSSLELGDSALYFCASSAWTGGTEASFGQGTRLTVV.

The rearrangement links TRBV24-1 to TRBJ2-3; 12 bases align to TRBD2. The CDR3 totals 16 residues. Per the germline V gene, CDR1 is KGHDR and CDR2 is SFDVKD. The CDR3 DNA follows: TGTTCAAGTAGGCTAGCGGGGGGGCGAATCGCAGATACGCAGTATTTT. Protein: CSSRLAGGRIADTQYF.

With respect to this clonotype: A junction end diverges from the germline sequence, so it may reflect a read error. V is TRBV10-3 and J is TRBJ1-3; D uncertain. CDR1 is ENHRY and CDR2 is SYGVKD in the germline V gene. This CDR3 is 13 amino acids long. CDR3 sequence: CAIGRHSGNTVYF. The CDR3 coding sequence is TGTGCCATTGGAAGGCACTCTGGAAACACCGTATATTTT.

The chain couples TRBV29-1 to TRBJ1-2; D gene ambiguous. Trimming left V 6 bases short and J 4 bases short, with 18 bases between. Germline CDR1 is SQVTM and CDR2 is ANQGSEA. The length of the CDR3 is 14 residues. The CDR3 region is CSVKNGEKGYGYTF. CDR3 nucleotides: TGCAGCGTCAAAAACGGGGAGAAGGGCTATGGCTACACCTTC.

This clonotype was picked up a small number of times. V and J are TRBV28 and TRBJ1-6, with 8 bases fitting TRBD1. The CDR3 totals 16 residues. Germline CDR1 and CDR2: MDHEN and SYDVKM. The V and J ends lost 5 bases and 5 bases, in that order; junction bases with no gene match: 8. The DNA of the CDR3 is TGTGCCAGCAGTACTCCCGGACAGGGAAATAATTCACCCCTCCACTTT. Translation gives CASSTPGQGNNSPLHF.

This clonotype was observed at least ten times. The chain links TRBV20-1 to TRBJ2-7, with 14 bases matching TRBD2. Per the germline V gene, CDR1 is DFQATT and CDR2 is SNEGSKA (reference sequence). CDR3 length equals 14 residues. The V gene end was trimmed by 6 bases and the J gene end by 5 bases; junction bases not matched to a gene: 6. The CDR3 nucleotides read TGCAGTGCCACAGGGACTAGCGGGAGCCACGAGCAGTACTTC. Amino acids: CSATGTSGSHEQYF.

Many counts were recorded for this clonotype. The chain's CDR3 is CASSQGVSNYGYTF. The CDR3 DNA is TGTGCCAGCAGCCAGGGGGTTTCTAACTATGGCTACACCTTC. The chain uses TRBV4-2 and TRBJ1-2; D is possibly TRBD1 (5 bases). V was clipped by 3 bases and J by 0 bases, with 8 bases between them. The germline gives CDR1 LGHNA, CDR2 YNFKEQ. This CDR3 is 14 amino acids long.

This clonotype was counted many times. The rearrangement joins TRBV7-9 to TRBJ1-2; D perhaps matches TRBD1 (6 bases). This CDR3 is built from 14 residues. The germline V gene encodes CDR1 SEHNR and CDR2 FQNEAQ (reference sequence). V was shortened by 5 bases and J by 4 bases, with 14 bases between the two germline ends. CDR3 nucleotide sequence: TGTGCCAGCAGCCCCACCGACAGGCTCTATGGCTACACCTTC. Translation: CASSPTDRLYGYTF.

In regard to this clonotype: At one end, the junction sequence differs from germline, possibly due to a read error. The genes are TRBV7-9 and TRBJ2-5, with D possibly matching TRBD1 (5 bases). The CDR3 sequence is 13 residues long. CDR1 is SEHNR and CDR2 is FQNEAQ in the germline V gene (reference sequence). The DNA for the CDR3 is TGTGCCACCAGTTTAGGGGAACAAGAGGCCCAGTACTTC. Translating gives CATSLGEQEAQYF.